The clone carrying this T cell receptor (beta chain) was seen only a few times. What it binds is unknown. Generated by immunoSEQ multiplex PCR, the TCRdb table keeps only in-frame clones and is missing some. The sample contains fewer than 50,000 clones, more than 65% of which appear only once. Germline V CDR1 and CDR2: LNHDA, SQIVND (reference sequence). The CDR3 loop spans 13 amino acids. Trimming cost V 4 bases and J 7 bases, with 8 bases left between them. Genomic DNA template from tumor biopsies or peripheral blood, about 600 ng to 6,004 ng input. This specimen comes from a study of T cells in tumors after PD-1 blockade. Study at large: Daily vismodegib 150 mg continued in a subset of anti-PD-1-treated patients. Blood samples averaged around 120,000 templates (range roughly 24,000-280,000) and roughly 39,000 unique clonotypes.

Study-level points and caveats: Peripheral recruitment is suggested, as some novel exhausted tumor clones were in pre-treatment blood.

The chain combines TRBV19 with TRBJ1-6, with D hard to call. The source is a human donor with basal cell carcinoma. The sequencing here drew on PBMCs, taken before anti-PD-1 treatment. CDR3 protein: CASSTSVNSPLHF. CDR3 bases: TGTGCCAGTAGTACTTCAGTCAATTCACCCCTCCACTTT.